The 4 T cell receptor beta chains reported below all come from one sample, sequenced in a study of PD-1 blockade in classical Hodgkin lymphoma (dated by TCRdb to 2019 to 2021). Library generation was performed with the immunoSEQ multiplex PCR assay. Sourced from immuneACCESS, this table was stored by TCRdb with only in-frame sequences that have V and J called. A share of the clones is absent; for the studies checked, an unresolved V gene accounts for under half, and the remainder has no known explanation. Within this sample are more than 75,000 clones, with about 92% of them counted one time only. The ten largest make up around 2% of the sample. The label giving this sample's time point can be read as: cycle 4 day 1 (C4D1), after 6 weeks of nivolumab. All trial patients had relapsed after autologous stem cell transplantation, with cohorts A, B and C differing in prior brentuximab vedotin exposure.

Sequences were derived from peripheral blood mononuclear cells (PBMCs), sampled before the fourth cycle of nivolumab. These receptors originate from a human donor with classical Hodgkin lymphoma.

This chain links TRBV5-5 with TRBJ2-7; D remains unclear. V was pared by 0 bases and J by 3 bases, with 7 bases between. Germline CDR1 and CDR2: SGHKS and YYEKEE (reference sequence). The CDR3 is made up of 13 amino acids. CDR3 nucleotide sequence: TGTGCCAGCAGCTTGGATGGCTTCTACGAGCAGTACTTC. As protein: CASSLDGFYEQYF.

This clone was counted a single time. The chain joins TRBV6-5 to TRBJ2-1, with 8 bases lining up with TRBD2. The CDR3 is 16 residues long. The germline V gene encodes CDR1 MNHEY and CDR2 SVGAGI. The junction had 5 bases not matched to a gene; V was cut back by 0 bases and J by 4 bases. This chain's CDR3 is CASSYSSGSSYNEQFF. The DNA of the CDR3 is TGTGCCAGCAGTTACTCGAGCGGGAGCTCGTACAATGAGCAGTTCTTC.

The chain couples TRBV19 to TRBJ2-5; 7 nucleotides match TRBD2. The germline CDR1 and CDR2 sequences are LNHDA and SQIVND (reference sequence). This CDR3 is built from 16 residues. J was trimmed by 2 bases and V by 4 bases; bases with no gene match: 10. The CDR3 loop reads CASSRTRSSGQETQYF. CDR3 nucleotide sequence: TGTGCCAGTAGTAGAACTAGATCTAGCGGACAAGAGACCCAGTACTTC.

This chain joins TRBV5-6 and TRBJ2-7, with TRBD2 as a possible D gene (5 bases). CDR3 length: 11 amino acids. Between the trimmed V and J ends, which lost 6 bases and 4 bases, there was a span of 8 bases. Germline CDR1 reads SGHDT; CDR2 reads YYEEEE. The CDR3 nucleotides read TGTGCCAGCACTCGGGATTACGAGCAGTACTTC. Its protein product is CASTRDYEQYF. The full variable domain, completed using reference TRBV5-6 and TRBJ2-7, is DAGVTQSPTHLIKTRGQQVTLRCSPKSGHDTVSWYQQALGQGPQFIFQYYEEEERQRGNFPDRFSGHQFPNYSSELNVNALLLGDSALYLCASTRDYEQYFGPGTRLTVT.